This T cell receptor (beta chain) stems from a study of Ad26.COV2.S vaccination and SARS-CoV-2 variants. Study information: The donor participated in the COV1001 trial, in its Ad26.COV2.S arm. The study gave Ad26.COV2.S intramuscularly, once or twice 56 days apart. General study findings and limits: Breadth, reportedly substantial, characterized the spike-specific CD8+ and CD4+ T cell responses after vaccination. Overall T cell responses may have been underestimated by the analyses of TCR breadth and depth.

The repertoire was sequenced with immunoSEQ multiplex PCR; TCRdb's copy has only in-frame clones and lacks some. The sample carries fewer than 400,000 clones, 75% to 90% recorded once. The V gene end was trimmed by 5 bases and the J gene end by 5 bases; junction bases not matched to a gene: 9. Germline CDR1 reads MDHEN; CDR2 reads SYDVKM. The CDR3 length is 15 residues. Treatment described: 15 to 20 received Ad26.COV2.S at low or high dose, single or two shots; 5 received placebo; per-sample allocation not given. On day 63 after the first injection, vaccine and placebo recipients gave samples. For this clone: The target antigen is unknown.

The material was peripheral blood, obtained in a trial of Ad26.COV2.S vaccine versus placebo. This TCR derives from a person between 18 and 59 years old who received the Ad26.COV2.S COVID-19 vaccine or a placebo. The V gene is TRBV28, the J gene TRBJ1-1; the match to TRBD1 covers 9 bases. The CDR3 sequence is CASSPIGTGNTEAFF. CDR3 sequence (DNA): TGTGCCAGCAGTCCAATAGGGACAGGGAATACTGAAGCTTTCTTT. The variable domain in full, with the rest retrieved from reference TRBV28 and TRBJ1-1, is DVKVTQSSRYLVKRTGEKVFLECVQDMDHENMFWYRQDPGLGLRLIYFSYDVKMKEKGDIPEGYSVSREKKERFSLILESASTNQTSMYLCASSPIGTGNTEAFFGQGTRLTVV.